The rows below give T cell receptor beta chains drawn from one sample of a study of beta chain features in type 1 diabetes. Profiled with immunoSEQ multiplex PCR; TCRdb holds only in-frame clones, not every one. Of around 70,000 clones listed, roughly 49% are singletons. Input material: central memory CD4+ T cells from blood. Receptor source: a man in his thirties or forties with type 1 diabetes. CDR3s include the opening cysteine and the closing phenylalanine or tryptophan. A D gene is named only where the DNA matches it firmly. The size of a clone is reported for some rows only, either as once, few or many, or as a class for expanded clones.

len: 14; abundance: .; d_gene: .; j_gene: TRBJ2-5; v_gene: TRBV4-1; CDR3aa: CASSRSTAQETQYF; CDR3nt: TGCGCCAGCAGCCGTTCGACAGCACAAGAGACCCAGTACTTC
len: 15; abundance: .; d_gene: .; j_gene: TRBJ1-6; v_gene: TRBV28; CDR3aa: CASSLGPGVGSPLHF; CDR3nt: TGTGCCAGCAGTTTGGGGCCGGGAGTCGGTTCACCCCTCCACTTT
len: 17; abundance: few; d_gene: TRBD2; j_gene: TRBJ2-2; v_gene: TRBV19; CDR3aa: CASSRLAGGLNTGELFF; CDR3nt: TGTGCCAGTAGTAGGTTAGCGGGAGGACTGAACACCGGGGAGCTGTTTTTT
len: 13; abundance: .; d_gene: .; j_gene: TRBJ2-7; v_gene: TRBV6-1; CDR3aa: CASSEAPSYEQYF; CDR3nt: TGTGCCAGCAGTGAAGCCCCATCCTACGAGCAGTACTTC
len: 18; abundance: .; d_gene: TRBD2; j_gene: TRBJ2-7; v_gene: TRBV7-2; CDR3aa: CASSLVGGKAGAAYEQYF; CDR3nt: TGTGCCAGCAGCTTAGTAGGGGGAAAAGCGGGAGCGGCCTACGAGCAGTACTTC
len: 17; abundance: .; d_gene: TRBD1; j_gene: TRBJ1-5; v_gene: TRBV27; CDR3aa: CASSPRTGWDSNQPQHF; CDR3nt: TGTGCCAGCAGTCCTCGGACAGGGTGGGATAGCAATCAGCCCCAGCATTTT
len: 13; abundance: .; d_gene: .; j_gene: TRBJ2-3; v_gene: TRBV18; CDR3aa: CASSRQDTDTQYF; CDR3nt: TGTGCCAGCTCACGTCAGGACACAGATACGCAGTATTTT
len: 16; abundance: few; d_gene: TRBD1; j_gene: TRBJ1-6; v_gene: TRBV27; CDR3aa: CASSTTGTGKSSPLHF; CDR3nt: TGTGCCAGCAGTACAACCGGGACAGGGAAGTCTTCACCCCTCCACTTT
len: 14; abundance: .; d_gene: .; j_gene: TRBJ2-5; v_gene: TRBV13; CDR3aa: CASSLAGFQETQYF; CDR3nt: TGTGCCAGCAGCTTAGCCGGGTTCCAAGAGACCCAGTACTTC
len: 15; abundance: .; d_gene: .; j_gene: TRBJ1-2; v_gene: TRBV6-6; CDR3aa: CASSYSGTSNYGYTF; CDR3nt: TGTGCCAGCAGTTACTCCGGGACTTCTAACTATGGCTACACCTTC
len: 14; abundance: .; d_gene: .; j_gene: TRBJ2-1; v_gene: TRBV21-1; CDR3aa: CASSGGLAGDEQFF; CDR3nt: TGTGCCAGCAGCGGGGGACTAGCTGGCGATGAGCAGTTCTTC
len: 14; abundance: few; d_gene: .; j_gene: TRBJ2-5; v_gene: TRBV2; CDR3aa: CASSVHQGQETQYF; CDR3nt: TGTGCCAGCAGTGTTCATCAGGGGCAAGAGACCCAGTACTTC
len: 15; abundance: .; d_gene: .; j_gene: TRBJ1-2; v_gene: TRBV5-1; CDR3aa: CASSLVTGANYGYTF; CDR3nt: TGCGCCAGCAGCTTAGTCACAGGAGCTAACTATGGCTACACCTTC
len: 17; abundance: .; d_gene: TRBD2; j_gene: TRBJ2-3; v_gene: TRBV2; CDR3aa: CASRGLAGGPSTDTQYF; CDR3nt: TGTGCCAGCAGGGGGTTAGCGGGAGGGCCAAGCACAGATACGCAGTATTTT
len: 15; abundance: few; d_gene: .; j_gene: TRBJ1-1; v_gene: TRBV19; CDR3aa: CASSIRRQVKTEAFF; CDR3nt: TGTGCCAGTAGTATACGGAGGCAGGTGAAGACTGAAGCTTTCTTT
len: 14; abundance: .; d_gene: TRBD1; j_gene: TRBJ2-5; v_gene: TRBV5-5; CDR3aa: CASSLASGGETQYF; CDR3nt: TGTGCCAGCAGCTTGGCGTCAGGGGGTGAGACCCAGTACTTC
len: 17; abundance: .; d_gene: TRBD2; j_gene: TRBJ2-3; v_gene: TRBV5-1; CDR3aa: CASSLDIAGGRTDTQYF; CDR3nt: TGCGCCAGCAGCTTGGATATAGCGGGAGGTCGCACAGATACGCAGTATTTT
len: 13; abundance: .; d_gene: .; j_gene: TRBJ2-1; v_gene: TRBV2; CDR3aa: CASRRSQNNEQFF; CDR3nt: TGTGCCAGCAGACGGAGTCAGAACAATGAGCAGTTCTTC
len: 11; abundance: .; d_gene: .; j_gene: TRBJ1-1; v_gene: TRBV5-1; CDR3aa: CASTGGVEAFF; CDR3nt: TGCGCCAGCACCGGGGGGGTAGAAGCTTTCTTT
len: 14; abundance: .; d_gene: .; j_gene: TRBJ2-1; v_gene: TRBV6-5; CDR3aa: CASRLEDGYNEQFF; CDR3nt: TGTGCCAGCCGGCTAGAGGATGGCTACAATGAGCAGTTCTTC
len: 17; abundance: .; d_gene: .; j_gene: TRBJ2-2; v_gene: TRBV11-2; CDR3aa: CASSLGTGYRTTGELFF; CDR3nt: TGTGCCAGCAGCTTAGGGACGGGTTATCGGACTACCGGGGAGCTGTTTTTT
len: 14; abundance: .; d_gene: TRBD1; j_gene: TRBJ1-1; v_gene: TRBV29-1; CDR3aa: CSATPTGKHTEAFF; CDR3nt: TGCAGCGCAACCCCGACAGGGAAACACACTGAAGCTTTCTTT
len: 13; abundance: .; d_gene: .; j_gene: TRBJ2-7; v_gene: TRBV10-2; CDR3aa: CASREGQVGEQYF; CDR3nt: TGCGCCAGCAGGGAAGGACAAGTGGGCGAGCAGTACTTC
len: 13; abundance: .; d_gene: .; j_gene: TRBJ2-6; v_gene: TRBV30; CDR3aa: CAWVFAGANVLTF; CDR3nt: TGTGCCTGGGTTTTCGCTGGGGCCAACGTCCTGACTTTC
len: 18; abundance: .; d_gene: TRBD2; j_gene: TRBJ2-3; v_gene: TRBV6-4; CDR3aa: CASSPRTSGSPSTDTQYF; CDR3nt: TGTGCCAGCTCGCCCCGGACTAGCGGGAGCCCAAGCACAGATACGCAGTATTTT
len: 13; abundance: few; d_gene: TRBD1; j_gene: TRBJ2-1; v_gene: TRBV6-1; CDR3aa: CASSLGQGNEQFF; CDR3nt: TGTGCCAGCAGTCTTGGACAGGGCAATGAGCAGTTCTTC
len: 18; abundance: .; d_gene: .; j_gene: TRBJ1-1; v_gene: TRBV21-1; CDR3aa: CASSNPRDSSGMNTEAFF; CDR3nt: TGTGCCAGCAGCAACCCCAGGGACAGCTCGGGTATGAACACTGAAGCTTTCTTT
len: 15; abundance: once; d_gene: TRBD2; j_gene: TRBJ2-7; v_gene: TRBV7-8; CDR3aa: CASSPDSGSSGEQYF; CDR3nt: TGTGCCAGCAGCCCAGATAGCGGGAGCAGTGGCGAGCAGTACTTC
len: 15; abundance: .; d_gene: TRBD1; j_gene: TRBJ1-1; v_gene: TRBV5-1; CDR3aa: CATDAMDRADTEAFF; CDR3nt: TGCGCCACCGACGCAATGGACAGGGCGGACACTGAAGCTTTCTTT
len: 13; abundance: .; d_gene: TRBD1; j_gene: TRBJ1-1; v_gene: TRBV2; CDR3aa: CASRGQGAGEAFF; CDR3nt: TGTGCCAGCAGGGGACAGGGGGCAGGTGAAGCTTTCTTT
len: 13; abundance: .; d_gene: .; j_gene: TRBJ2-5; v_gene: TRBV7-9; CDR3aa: CASSLVTGETQYF; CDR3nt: TGTGCCAGCAGCTTAGTAACGGGAGAGACCCAGTACTTC
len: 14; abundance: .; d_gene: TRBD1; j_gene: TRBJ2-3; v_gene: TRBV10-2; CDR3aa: CASKDRGLTDTQYF; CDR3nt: TGCGCCAGCAAAGACAGGGGCCTCACAGATACGCAGTATTTT